This record concerns one T cell receptor (beta chain) sequence. This entry is derived from a study of blood T cell repertoires in COVID-19. CDR1 and CDR2 (germline): SGHNT, YENEEA. The CDR3 spans 14 residues. J lost 5 bases, V lost 3 bases, and 0 bases had no gene match. Sequenced by immunoSEQ multiplex PCR; TCRdb stores in-frame clones only, minus some. The table records some 200,000 clones, approximately 87% of them present only once. The sample was PBMCs or T cells enriched from blood (not recorded which). The TCR was taken from a woman in her 50s in a cohort exposed to, infected with or recovered from COVID-19 (not recorded which). The rearrangement joins TRBV11-3 to TRBJ2-1; TRBD2 agrees at 11 bases. CDR3 in amino acids: CASSFSGGDNEQFF. CDR3 bases: TGTGCCAGCAGCTTTAGCGGGGGGGACAATGAGCAGTTCTTC.